The 27 T cell receptor beta chains presented below share a single source sample, sequenced in a study of patients and donors after allogeneic stem cell transplantation (dated by TCRdb to the early 2020s). The method behind the library was RT-PCR. Sequencing instrument: NextSeq 550. The public reads were quality trimmed at Q25 with fastp and then assembled into clones with MiXCR by TCRdb, keeping productive beta chains. Identical CDR3 protein sequences are pooled into one entry, listed with their most common genes and DNA. The table for this sample lists over 400,000 distinct CDR3 sequences; roughly 17% of them were counted only once. The top ten clonotypes cover 7.2% of the sample. Input material: blood, either unsorted or a sorted T cell fraction (not recorded which). These receptor sequences come from a human donor who was either an allogeneic HSCT recipient or a stem cell or donor lymphocyte infusion donor (not recorded which). It is not recorded whose cells these are; they may come from a transplant donor.

The chain has TRBV9 and TRBJ2-3, with 7 bases identical to TRBD2. V gave up 0 bases and J gave up 0 bases; unmatched junction bases: 4. There are 16 residues in the CDR3. Germline V CDR1 and CDR2: SGDLS, YYNGEE. CDR3 loop: CASSVGGGTSTDTQYF. Written as DNA, the CDR3 is TGTGCCAGCAGCGTAGGGGGGGGGACTAGCACAGATACGCAGTATTTT.

The CDR3 DNA follows: TGTGCCAGCAGCCCAGGGACTAGCGGGAGAGGCGGCAATGAGCAGTTCTTC. Translating gives CASSPGTSGRGGNEQFF. The gene calls are TRBV2 and TRBJ2-1, with TRBD2 matching over 14 bases. This CDR3 is built from 17 residues. V lost 6 bases, J lost 6 bases, and 10 bases stayed unmatched. Germline CDR1 SNHLY, CDR2 FYNNEI.

This clonotype showed up just a few times. The chain is built from TRBV20-1 and TRBJ1-1; D uncertain. Germline assignment: CDR1 DFQATT and CDR2 SNEGSKA (reference sequence). The CDR3 totals 14 residues. V lost 0 bases to trimming and J lost 2 bases, with 10 bases between them. DNA of the CDR3: TGCAGTGCTAGAGATTTTCAGGTTAACACTGAAGCTTTCTTT. It yields the protein CSARDFQVNTEAFF.

This clonotype has just a few counts. The chain is built from TRBV4-3 and TRBJ1-2; D is perhaps TRBD1 (5 bases). The V and J ends lost 0 bases and 4 bases respectively, with 12 bases between them. The V gene's germline CDR1 is LGHNA and CDR2 YSLEER. The CDR3 covers 15 residues. The CDR3 nucleotides read TGCGCCAGCAGCCAAGATGGGGGGGGTTCCTATGGCTACACCTTC. Translation: CASSQDGGGSYGYTF.

V usage is TRBV2 and J usage is TRBJ1-4; D call uncertain. The CDR3 extends over 14 amino acids. The germline CDR1 and CDR2 sequences are SNHLY and FYNNEI. V shed 4 bases and J shed 5 bases, with 11 bases lying between them. In DNA, the CDR3 is TGTGCCAGCAGTGGGGTGACAAGCAATGAAAAACTGTTTTTT. Protein sequence: CASSGVTSNEKLFF.

The sample holds a few counts of this clonotype. The chain is built from TRBV11-2 and TRBJ2-7; 12 bases align to TRBD2. The CDR3 totals 17 residues. Germline trimming cut 5 bases from V and 4 bases from J; bases unmatched to any gene: 12. Germline CDR1 SGHAT, CDR2 FQNNGV. In DNA form, the CDR3 reads TGTGCCAGCAGCCGAATTATCATCGGACTAGCGGGGTACGAGCAGTACTTC. Translated, it gives CASSRIIIGLAGYEQYF.

This clonotype was seen repeatedly, ten times or more. The chain couples TRBV25-1 to TRBJ2-2; D might be TRBD1 (6 bases). The length of the CDR3 is 13 residues. From germline, CDR1 is MGHDK and CDR2 SYGVNS. V lost 8 bases and J 2 bases, leaving 9 bases between the germline ends. CDR3 in amino acids: CASRDTNTGELFF. The CDR3 DNA reads as TGTGCCAGCCGGGACACCAACACCGGGGAGCTGTTTTTT.

Notes on this clonotype: Germline is not matched at one junction end, which may reflect a read error. The chain has TRBV7-9 and TRBJ1-5; a weak D match, TRBD1 (5 bases). Germline assignment: CDR1 SEHNR and CDR2 FQNEAQ (reference sequence). The CDR3 totals 15 residues. This CDR3 is CTSSPGQGLGQPQHF. In nucleotides, the CDR3 is TGTACCAGCAGCCCTGGGCAGGGCCTCGGGCAGCCCCAGCATTTT.

V is TRBV19 and J is TRBJ1-4; 9 nucleotides align to TRBD1. V shed 5 bases and J 6 bases; nucleotides not matched to a gene: 7. The CDR3 has 15 amino acids. Germline V gene sequence: CDR1 LNHDA, CDR2 SQIVND (reference sequence). The CDR3 DNA sequence: TGTGCCAGTAGTCCAACCGGGACAGGGCATGAAAAACTGTTTTTT. Translating gives CASSPTGTGHEKLFF.

The rearrangement links TRBV11-2 to TRBJ2-6; 7 nucleotides agree with TRBD1. The CDR3 sequence is 18 residues long. The J segment lost 0 bases and the V segment lost 1 base, leaving 6 bases of the junction unmatched. Germline loops: CDR1 SGHAT, CDR2 FQNNGV. CDR3 nucleotide sequence: TGTGCCAGCAGCTTAGTGGGCAGGGGGAGCTCTGGGGCCAACGTCCTGACTTTC. This encodes CASSLVGRGSSGANVLTF.

Ten or more counts support this clonotype. The chain employs TRBV7-9 and TRBJ2-2; D is unclear. Looked up from germline, CDR1 is SEHNR and CDR2 is FQNEAQ (reference sequence). V dropped 5 bases and J dropped 2 bases, with 12 bases sitting between them. The CDR3 has 15 amino acids. The CDR3 reads CASSTRTDNTGELFF. Here the CDR3 DNA reads TGTGCCAGCAGCACACGGACGGACAACACCGGGGAGCTGTTTTTT.

The chain links TRBV20-1 to TRBJ2-4; TRBD2 is a possible D gene (6 bases). The CDR3 extends over 17 amino acids. Germline lookup yields CDR1 DFQATT and CDR2 SNEGSKA (reference sequence). V was trimmed by 3 bases and J by 2 bases, leaving 20 bases between them. The CDR3, as DNA: TGCAGTGCTAGGAACTTGAGGAGCGGCGGGACCAAAAACATTCAGTACTTC. Protein product: CSARNLRSGGTKNIQYF.

The chain employs TRBV5-1 and TRBJ2-3, with D possibly TRBD2 on 6 matching bases. CDR1 and CDR2 from the germline V gene are SGHRS and YFSETQ. This CDR3 is 14 amino acids long. The V end lost 4 bases, the J end lost 0 bases, and 9 bases lay between the germline ends. In nucleotides, the CDR3 is TGCGCCAGCAGCGGGGGGACTAGCACAGATACGCAGTATTTT. It yields the protein CASSGGTSTDTQYF. Combining the CDR3 with reference TRBV5-1 and TRBJ2-3 gives the whole variable domain KAGVTQTPRYLIKTRGQQVTLSCSPISGHRSVSWYQQTPGQGLQFLFEYFSETQRNKGNFPGRFSGRQFSNSRSEMNVSTLELGDSALYLCASSGGTSTDTQYFGPGTRLTVL.

The genes are TRBV20-1 and TRBJ2-7, with 9 positions matching TRBD1. The CDR3 is 13 residues long. In germline, CDR1 is DFQATT, CDR2 SNEGSKA (reference sequence). V was clipped by 1 base and J by 7 bases; unmatched bases: 5. The CDR3 DNA follows: TGCAGTGCTAGAGGTGGGACAGGGATAGAGCAGTACTTC. This codes for CSARGGTGIEQYF.

This clonotype has a handful of counts. The chain has TRBV28 and TRBJ2-3; TRBD1 matches 8 bases. The CDR3 has 15 residues. Germline CDR1 is MDHEN and CDR2 is SYDVKM. Trimming at V came to 3 bases and at J to 4 bases, leaving 6 bases not matched to a gene. The CDR3 protein is CASSLTGVDADTQYF. CDR3 coding DNA: TGTGCCAGCAGTTTGACAGGGGTGGATGCAGATACGCAGTATTTT. Supplemented by reference TRBV28 and TRBJ2-3, the full variable domain reads DVKVTQSSRYLVKRTGEKVFLECVQDMDHENMFWYRQDPGLGLRLIYFSYDVKMKEKGDIPEGYSVSREKKERFSLILESASTNQTSMYLCASSLTGVDADTQYFGPGTRLTVL.

In its sample, this clonotype was seen a few times. The chain carries TRBV12-3 or TRBV12-4 and TRBJ1-1, with 7 bases that match TRBD1. Losses at the gene ends were 10 bases for V and 1 base for J; bases not matched to a gene: 18. The CDR3 runs 17 residues. In DNA form, the CDR3 reads TGTGCCACCCAGGGGGGACGGTTCTGGGATCGGAACACTGAAGCTTTCTTT. Protein sequence: CATQGGRFWDRNTEAFF.

This chain joins TRBV19 and TRBJ2-3, with TRBD2 identical over 8 bases. The CDR3 spans 15 residues. V lost 8 bases and J lost 4; bases outside the gene matches: 11. CDR1 is LNHDA, CDR2 SQIVND, per germline (reference sequence). The DNA of the CDR3 is TGTGCCAGTGGGGACCTAGCGGGCGCTGCAGATACGCAGTATTTT. Protein: CASGDLAGAADTQYF.

A few counts support this clonotype. This chain uses TRBV20-1 with TRBJ2-7; TRBD2 matches 8 bases. This CDR3 has 15 amino acids. From germline, CDR1 is DFQATT and CDR2 SNEGSKA (reference sequence). V was clipped by 0 bases and J by 5 bases; unmatched bases: 9. The CDR3 DNA is TGCAGTGCTAGAGATAAAGAGCGGGAGTTCCACGAGCAGTACTTC. It translates to CSARDKEREFHEQYF.

This clonotype was seen a few times. The V gene is TRBV12-3 or TRBV12-4, the J gene TRBJ2-1, with TRBD2 matching over 7 bases. V lost 2 bases and J lost 2; bases outside the gene matches: 3. CDR3 length equals 15 residues. CDR3 DNA: TGTGCCAGCAGTTTACGGGGGAGGGCCTACAATGAGCAGTTCTTC. Residues: CASSLRGRAYNEQFF.

V is TRBV20-1 and J is TRBJ2-1, with D possibly being TRBD2 (6 bases). This CDR3 spans 12 amino acids. Trimming removed 7 bases from V and 7 bases from J, with 14 bases in between. CDR1 is DFQATT, CDR2 SNEGSKA, per germline (reference sequence). CDR3 nucleotides: TGCAGTGGAACGGACTATTCTAATGAGCAGTTCTTC. It yields the protein CSGTDYSNEQFF.

This clonotype was seen a handful of times. V usage is TRBV5-1 and J usage is TRBJ1-1; D is ambiguous. CDR1 is SGHRS, CDR2 YFSETQ, per germline. This CDR3 contains 13 residues. V lost 1 base, J lost 7 bases, and 11 bases lay in between. CDR3 protein: CASSLRAPDEAFF. The CDR3 DNA sequence: TGCGCCAGCAGCTTGAGGGCACCCGATGAAGCTTTCTTT.

The chain joins TRBV14 to TRBJ1-6; no clear D. V was pared by 1 base and J by 10 bases, with 5 bases between. The V gene's germline CDR1 is SGHDN and CDR2 FVKESK. This CDR3 has 12 amino acids. CDR3: CASSQAESPLHF. As DNA, the CDR3 is TGTGCCAGCAGCCAAGCTGAGTCACCCCTCCACTTT.

The sample holds one count of this clonotype. The chain has TRBV7-3 and TRBJ2-5, with D perhaps matching TRBD2 (7 bases). V lost 3 bases and J 5 bases, leaving 16 bases between the germline ends. Germline CDR1 is SGHTA and CDR2 is FQGTGA. This CDR3 has 15 residues. CDR3 region: CASSFAPGGPETQYF. CDR3 in DNA: TGTGCCAGCAGCTTCGCCCCGGGGGGCCCGGAGACCCAGTACTTC.

The CDR3 DNA follows: TGCGCCAGCAGCCCGAGCGGCTTTAGCTCCTACAATGAGCAGTTCTTC. This sequence encodes CASSPSGFSSYNEQFF. V usage is TRBV5-1 and J usage is TRBJ2-1; tentatively, D is TRBD2 (5 bases). V was trimmed by 4 bases and J by 0 bases, leaving 14 bases between them. CDR3 length: 16 amino acids. Germline CDR1 reads SGHRS; CDR2 reads YFSETQ.

This chain's CDR3 is CSARDRTGPKQFF. CDR3 DNA: TGCAGTGCTAGGGACCGGACAGGGCCAAAACAGTTCTTC. The chain recombines TRBV20-1 with TRBJ2-1, with 8 bases aligning to TRBD1. The CDR3 is 13 residues long. Germline lookup yields CDR1 DFQATT and CDR2 SNEGSKA (reference sequence). Germline trimming cut 3 bases from V and 13 bases from J; bases unmatched to any gene: 11.

A few counts support this clonotype. The chain is built from TRBV20-1 and TRBJ2-1, with TRBD2 matching 9 bases. Unmatched junction bases numbered 7, after V lost 6 bases and J lost 1 base. The CDR3 covers 15 residues. Germline V gene sequence: CDR1 DFQATT, CDR2 SNEGSKA (reference sequence). In DNA form, the CDR3 reads TGCAGTGCCGGGACTAGCCGTAATTCCTACAATGAGCAGTTCTTC. Amino acid sequence: CSAGTSRNSYNEQFF.

The genes are TRBV6-2 or TRBV6-3 and TRBJ2-2; 10 bases map to TRBD1. This CDR3 comprises 16 residues. V was clipped by 6 bases and J by 6 bases; unmatched bases: 10. Germline V CDR1 and CDR2: MNHEY, SVGEGT. Here the CDR3 reads CASSPPGTGEAGELFF. The CDR3 DNA reads as TGTGCCAGCAGCCCCCCTGGGACAGGGGAAGCCGGGGAGCTGTTTTTT.